The 2 T cell receptor beta chains listed next were all sequenced from one sample in a study of blood T cell repertoires in COVID-19 (dated by TCRdb to 2020 to 2022). The library came from the immunoSEQ multiplex PCR assay. This immuneACCESS table, as held by TCRdb, lists in-frame sequences with V and J called but not all clones. Of the missing ones, under half trace to an unresolved V gene in checked studies; the others have no known cause. This sample comprises under 200,000 clones, 90% of them detected only once. The top ten constitute roughly 0.56% of the sample. Material for sequencing was peripheral blood. Every receptor here comes from a man aged 50-60 years with acute or convalescent COVID-19.

V is TRBV28 and J is TRBJ2-3, with D perhaps matching TRBD2 (6 bases). Trimming shortened V by 4 bases and J by 4 bases, and 9 bases separated the two germline ends. The germline gives CDR1 MDHEN, CDR2 SYDVKM. The CDR3 extends over 13 amino acids. CDR3 nucleotide sequence: TGTGCCAGCAGTTGGGGGACTCCAGATACGCAGTATTTT. It yields the protein CASSWGTPDTQYF.

The rearrangement uses TRBV10-1 and TRBJ2-7; 8 bases agree with TRBD2. Per germline, CDR1 WNHNN and CDR2 SYGVQD (reference sequence). The CDR3 runs 17 residues. V lost 2 bases to trimming and J lost 0 bases; unmatched junction nucleotides: 9. CDR3 DNA sequence: TGCGCCAGCAGTGAGCCCCGCCTAGCGGGTATCTCCTACGAGCAGTACTTC. Protein sequence: CASSEPRLAGISYEQYF.